This T cell receptor (beta chain) originates from a study of blood T cell repertoires in COVID-19 (dated by TCRdb to the early 2020s). About the study as a whole: The collaborator samples originated in the United States, Italy and Spain and spanned the acute and convalescent phases of COVID-19. The material from the prospective study consisted of cDNA or gDNA derived from T cells, B-cell-depleted T cells, or PBMCs. The dataset comprised deeply sampled blood TCRbeta repertoires from subjects exposed to, actively infected with, or recovered from COVID-19. The repertoires were released in a freely available public database meant as a resource for research on the immune response to SARS-CoV-2. Samples came from the ongoing ImmuneRACE study (first 160 participants) plus 1,254 subjects from 6 global collaborators. Sample metadata almost always included a de-identified subject ID, COVID-19 status, age in years and sex. Where HLA class I and class II types were available, the types were taken from metadata supplied by the sample provider, not from assay-based typing.

Collaborating institutions collected whole blood in K2EDTA tubes following their own protocols. For TCRbeta analysis, collaborators shipped samples as frozen whole blood, isolated PBMCs, or DNA extracted from either of those sample types. Results and caveats for the whole study, not just this receptor: The quantity of clinical and demographic metadata differed by source and by participant and was supplied without curation.

The immunoSEQ Assay, a bias-controlled multiplex PCR, was used to amplify TCRbeta CDR3 regions from genomic DNA. The published analysis was carried out like this. The number of nucleated cells in each sample was estimated from the amplification of reference gene primers within the assay. Sequence reads were collapsed and filtered to measure the absolute abundance of every unique TCRbeta CDR3 rearrangement. For each sample, productive Simpson clonality was calculated as the square root of Simpson's diversity index over productive rearrangements. This is the immuneACCESS table as TCRdb keeps it, with only in-frame sequences that have V and J called. A part of the clones is gone; compared with another copy, unresolved V genes explain less than half, and the rest is unexplained. V, J and clone size reflect that table, while D and trimming were determined from the DNA. Present in this sample are roughly 250,000 clones, 80% to 85% of which were seen just once. Clones ranked in the top ten supply around 2.9% of the sample.

Unmatched junction bases come to 9, with V trimmed by 7 bases and J by 2 bases. The CDR3 runs 15 amino acids, cysteine and phenylalanine included. This entry keeps only the CDR3 DNA: 45 bases, framed from base 1. The germline V gene supplies CDR1 SNHLY and CDR2 FYNNEI. In regard to this clone: Its cognate antigen has yet to be identified. No base quality values were provided; no much bigger clone lies one nucleotide off.

The TCR comes from a woman aged 55-70 years with active or convalescent COVID-19. The specimen was peripheral blood. The chain uses TRBV2 and TRBJ2-7; TRBD2 aligns with 9 central bases. The CDR3 reads as follows: CASTAGLAGPYEQYF. Here is the DNA: TGTGCCAGCACCGCGGGACTAGCTGGCCCCTACGAGCAGTACTTC.